The sequence of this TCR beta chain was determined in a study of chemoradiotherapy in HPV16-positive cancers (dated 2022 in TCRdb). Some background on the complete study: Using functional T-cell assays on cells from two HPV16-positive patients, the researchers defined candidate HPV-specific T-cell clones and common TCR motifs. The study asked whether T-cell immunity against the HPV oncoproteins E6 and E7 changes during chemoradiotherapy and whether it affects survival. Next, the candidate HPV-specific TCRs and motifs were followed in TCR repertoires from under 95 patients with HPV-related cancers.

Repertoires were sampled multiple times during chemoradiotherapy, which allowed clonal expansion in the tumor microenvironment to be followed. Notes on this clone: The antigen this receptor binds is unknown. No much larger clonotype is one base removed from it; base qualities were not supplied.

According to the germline V gene, CDR1 reads MNHNS and CDR2 reads SASEGT. V sheds 2 bases and J sheds 2 bases, leaving 1 base between their ends. Counted from cysteine to phenylalanine, this CDR3 has 13 amino acids. Here the CDR3 DNA is all that survives: 39 bases in frame from base 1. Receptor libraries were prepared by the immunoSEQ multiplex PCR assay. TCRdb retrieved this table from immuneACCESS and kept in-frame rearrangements only. Not all clones are present; in checked studies, unresolved V genes account for under half, and no reason is known for the remainder. This sample comprises 9,500 to 15,000 clones, roughly 90% of them detected only once. The biggest ten clones account for approximately 2.8% of the sample. What the research found in general, with its limitations: Improved recurrence-free survival in HPV16-positive patients was associated with expansion of HPV-responsive T cells during chemoradiotherapy. Only two HPV16-positive patients were used to derive the functional definition of HPV-specific T cells, and the survival association was reported for HPV16-positive patients. Expansion of candidate HPV-specific clones and E7-related TCR motifs was observed in the tumor microenvironment during treatment, whereas no such expansion was observed for non-HPV-specific T cells.

The receptor comes from a human donor with HPV-associated anogenital cancer. The sample consisted of blood, taken from a patient who underwent chemoradiotherapy. The chain links TRBV6-1 with TRBJ2-6, with the D gene uncertain. The nucleotides read TGTGCCAGCAGTGAACCTGGGGCCAACGTCCTGACTTTC. Translated, this is CASSEPGANVLTF.